This TCR beta chain was sequenced during a study of OX40 agonist ivuxolimab in advanced cancers. Study observations and caveats: Expanded peripheral T-cell antigen specificity went undetermined. Researchers report that CD8+ T cells had, on average, more expanded clones than CD4+.

Assay used: immunoSEQ multiplex PCR; TCRdb lists only in-frame clones, some missing. This sample has roughly 76,000 clones; around 86% occur once, and the top ten carry around 2.5%. CDR3 length equals 13 residues. V was pared by 2 bases and J by 5 bases, with 0 bases of the junction left unmatched. In germline, CDR1 is KGHSH, CDR2 LQKENI. In regard to this clone: Its antigen is unidentified. At the DNA level, this CDR3 is encoded by other sequences in the same sample as well.

This chain links TRBV18 with TRBJ2-1; 7 bases are shared with TRBD1. The sequencing here drew on CD4+ or CD8+ T cells sorted from blood, taken in a trial of the OX40 agonist ivuxolimab. The clonotype comes from an adult with an advanced solid tumor such as melanoma, head and neck, liver or kidney cancer. CDR3 sequence (DNA): TGTGCCAGCTCACCAGGGACAGACAATGAGCAGTTCTTC. Protein product: CASSPGTDNEQFF.